The 20 T cell receptor beta chains below come from one sample, sequenced in a study of T cells in Graves' hyperthyroidism and ophthalmopathy. What was amplified from RNA transcripts were TCR beta CDR3 regions. The HTBI primer set drove a first-round RT-PCR of the TCR CDR3. TCRdb re-analysed the multiplex PCR reads in MiXCR, keeping a single row per CDR3 protein. Among hundreds of thousands of distinct CDR3 sequences listed, roughly 45% were seen once. Input material: peripheral blood or thyroid tissue (not recorded which). The receptors here all came from an adult man with Graves' disease, either hyperthyroidism or ophthalmopathy (not recorded which).

In its sample, this clonotype was seen many times. The rearrangement links TRBV14 to TRBJ1-1; a weak D match, TRBD1 (6 bases). Trimming removed 3 bases at V and 6 bases at J, with 17 bases between. Germline V CDR1 and CDR2: SGHDN, FVKESK. This CDR3 contains 15 residues. The CDR3 region is CASSQAGHERPEAFF. In DNA, the CDR3 is TGTGCCAGCAGCCAGGCGGGACACGAGAGGCCTGAAGCTTTCTTT.

This clonotype has more than one count but fewer than ten. This chain connects TRBV7-8 to TRBJ1-1; D is perhaps TRBD1 (6 bases). Between the trimmed V and J ends, which lost 3 bases and 1 base, there was a span of 18 bases. Germline-derived CDR1 and CDR2 are SGHVS and FQNEAQ. The CDR3 spans 17 residues. In DNA form, the CDR3 reads TGTGCCAGCAGCTTGAGGGGGTTCTACACTAAGAACACTGAAGCTTTCTTT. Its protein product is CASSLRGFYTKNTEAFF. Full variable domain (rest looked up from reference TRBV7-8 and TRBJ1-1): GAGVSQSPRYKVAKRGQDVALRCDPISGHVSLFWYQQALGQGPEFLTYFQNEAQLDKSGLPSDRFFAERPEGSVSTLKIQRTQQEDSAVYLCASSLRGFYTKNTEAFFGQGTRLTVV.

The chain is built from TRBV5-1 and TRBJ1-2; 7 nucleotides align to TRBD1. After removal of 1 base from V and 4 bases from J, the junction contained 4 bases not matched to a gene. Germline CDR1 SGHRS, CDR2 YFSETQ. The CDR3 extends over 14 amino acids. Here the CDR3 reads CASSLTGDRYGYTF. The CDR3, as DNA: TGCGCCAGCAGCTTGACAGGGGACCGCTATGGCTACACCTTC.

This chain uses TRBV11-2 with TRBJ2-5; 8 bases are a match to TRBD1. The closer fit of TRBJ2-7 to the DNA end suggests the J call may be wrong. Germline CDR1 and CDR2: SGHAT and FQNNGV. This CDR3 comprises 13 residues. The CDR3 DNA reads as TGTGCCAGCGCCATCGACAGGGGATACGAGCAGTACTTC. Encoded protein: CASAIDRGYEQYF.

The V call is TRBV19, the J call TRBJ1-1; 9 bases agree with TRBD1. The ends lost 2 bases at V and 1 base at J; junction bases unmatched: 2. The CDR3 consists of 15 residues. Germline CDR1 is LNHDA and CDR2 is SQIVND (reference sequence). CDR3 residues: CASSITGGANTEAFF. For the CDR3, the DNA is TGTGCCAGTAGTATAACAGGGGGCGCGAACACTGAAGCTTTCTTT.

In its sample, this clonotype was seen many times. This sequence joins TRBV5-1 and TRBJ1-3; 9 bases fit TRBD1. Germline V lookup: CDR1 SGHRS, CDR2 YFSETQ. V dropped 4 bases and J dropped 0; count of bases not matched to a gene: 2. This CDR3 comprises 15 residues. CDR3 bases: TGCGCCAGCAGCCGGACAGGGGACTCTGGAAACACCATATATTTT. Protein product: CASSRTGDSGNTIYF. The full variable domain, completed using reference TRBV5-1 and TRBJ1-3, is KAGVTQTPRYLIKTRGQQVTLSCSPISGHRSVSWYQQTPGQGLQFLFEYFSETQRNKGNFPGRFSGRQFSNSRSEMNVSTLELGDSALYLCASSRTGDSGNTIYFGEGSWLTVV.

Remarks on this clonotype: A much larger clone differs from this one at a single base, so this may be a read error. The chain is built from TRBV10-3 and TRBJ2-7; no clear D gene. Trimming left V 2 bases short and J 2 bases short, with 10 bases between. CDR1 is ENHRY and CDR2 is SYGVKD in the germline V gene. The CDR3 has 14 amino acids. This chain's CDR3 is CAISEKSRAYEQYF. CDR3 bases: TGTGCCATCAGTGAGAAGAGCCGGGCCTACGAGCAGTACTTC.

The chain recombines TRBV12-3 or TRBV12-4 with TRBJ1-5; D not certain. This CDR3 contains 17 residues. V lost 2 bases and J lost 0, with 14 bases in between. The CDR3 bases are TGTGCCAGCAGTTTACTTGTGCAGGACTATAGCAATCAGCCCCAGCATTTT. Amino acid sequence: CASSLLVQDYSNQPQHF.

Comment on this clonotype: A read error is possible here, since a much larger clone lies one base away. The gene calls are TRBV15 and TRBJ1-2, with D hard to call. This CDR3 is built from 13 residues. Germline values: CDR1 LNHNV, CDR2 YYDKDF (reference sequence). V was trimmed by 3 bases and J by 6 bases, leaving 11 bases between them. DNA of the CDR3: TGTGCCACCAGCAGCGAGCGTCCAAATGGCTACACCTTC. Encoded protein: CATSSERPNGYTF.

This clonotype was picked up many times. This rearrangement joins TRBV2 to TRBJ1-5; D is ambiguous. Germline V gene lookup returns CDR1 SNHLY and CDR2 FYNNEI. The CDR3 spans 12 residues. With 4 bases removed from V and 5 bases from J, the gap between germline ends came to 6 bases. CDR3: CASSAGYQPQHF. The CDR3 DNA reads TGTGCCAGCAGTGCAGGTTATCAGCCCCAGCATTTT.

This chain joins TRBV7-9 and TRBJ1-2, with D unclear. CDR3 length: 14 amino acids. Germline CDR1 is SEHNR and CDR2 is FQNEAQ (reference sequence). Trimming removed 1 base from V and 6 bases from J, with 12 bases in between. In DNA form, the CDR3 reads TGTGCCAGCAGCTTAGATGGGATGTCGAATGGCTACACCTTC. The encoded protein is CASSLDGMSNGYTF.

On this clonotype itself: The missing conserved phenylalanine or tryptophan at the end of this CDR3 makes a read error likely. The chain couples TRBV11-2 to TRBJ1-1; the D is unclear. CDR3 length equals 14 residues. In germline, CDR1 is SGHAT, CDR2 FQNNGV. V lost 0 bases and J 7 bases, leaving 12 bases between the germline ends. The CDR3 sequence: CASSLEPNHVEAFL. CDR3 coding DNA: TGTGCCAGCAGCTTAGAACCAAACCACGTTGAAGCTTTCCTT.

Details on this clonotype: The junction does not match germline at one end; this may be a read error. V gene TRBV29-1 combines with J gene TRBJ1-6, with TRBD1 identical over 8 bases. CDR1 and CDR2 (germline): SQVTM, ANQGSEA. The CDR3 extends over 14 amino acids. The chain's CDR3 is CGVVGDRNDSPLHF. The CDR3 nucleotides read TGCGGCGTTGTGGGGGACAGGAACGATTCACCCCTCCACTTT.

This clonotype was seen a handful of times. The chain links TRBV19 to TRBJ1-1; the match to TRBD1 covers 7 bases. CDR1 and CDR2 (germline): LNHDA, SQIVND (reference sequence). The CDR3 contains 14 residues. Trimming removed 3 bases from V and 4 bases from J; junction bases left unmatched: 5. As DNA, the CDR3 is TGTGCCAGTAGTATCTCAGGGGGATTCACTGAAGCTTTCTTT. Protein sequence: CASSISGGFTEAFF. Variable domain in full (rest from reference TRBV19 and TRBJ1-1): DGGITQSPKYLFRKEGQNVTLSCEQNLNHDAMYWYRQDPGQGLRLIYYSQIVNDFQKGDIAEGYSVSREKKESFPLTVTSAQKNPTAFYLCASSISGGFTEAFFGQGTRLTVV.

Concerning this clonotype: A read error may be the cause here, since a much bigger clone is one base away. This CDR3 fails to terminate in the conserved phenylalanine or tryptophan, so it likely reflects a read error. This chain links TRBV10-3 with TRBJ1-1; no reliable D call. V shed 3 bases and J shed 2 bases, with 1 base lying between them. The germline V gene encodes CDR1 ENHRY and CDR2 SYGVKD. The CDR3 contains 11 residues. The CDR3 nucleotides are TGTGCCATCAGTGAAAACACTGAAGCTTTCCTT. This codes for CAISENTEAFL.

At least ten counts were recorded for this clonotype. The CDR3 coding sequence is TGTGCCATCAGTGAGGCTATCCAGAACTATGGCTACACCTTC. Translated, it gives CAISEAIQNYGYTF. This chain uses TRBV10-3 with TRBJ1-2, with D unclear. The germline V gene has CDR1 ENHRY and CDR2 SYGVKD. V was cut by 2 bases and J by 2 bases, with 9 bases left in between. This CDR3 contains 14 residues.

This chain joins TRBV19 and TRBJ2-7; TRBD1 matches 8 bases. CDR1 is LNHDA, CDR2 SQIVND, per germline (reference sequence). The V segment lost 6 bases and the J segment 3 bases; nucleotides outside the gene matches: 10. This CDR3 has 15 residues. CDR3 in DNA: TGTGCCAGTAGGCCTGGGACAGGCGCGTACTACGAGCAGTACTTC. Translation gives CASRPGTGAYYEQYF.

The V gene is TRBV7-9, the J gene TRBJ2-7, with 12 bases identical to TRBD2. The ends lost 4 bases at V and 2 bases at J; junction bases unmatched: 6. The CDR3 is made up of 16 amino acids. Germline V gives CDR1 SEHNR, CDR2 FQNEAQ (reference sequence). The CDR3 reads CASSSPTSGGPYEQYF. For the CDR3, the DNA is TGTGCCAGCAGCTCCCCGACTAGCGGGGGTCCCTACGAGCAGTACTTC.

This clonotype was detected only a few times. The gene calls are TRBV6-5 and TRBJ1-2; D unclear. V was pared by 0 bases and J by 2 bases, with 10 bases between. CDR3 length equals 15 residues. Per germline, CDR1 MNHEY and CDR2 SVGAGI. The CDR3 nucleotides are TGTGCCAGCAGTTACTCGAGCCAGAGAAACTATGGCTACACCTTC. It is translated as CASSYSSQRNYGYTF.

This sequence joins TRBV20-1 and TRBJ1-3, with D possibly being TRBD1 (5 bases). The CDR3 has 14 residues. Trimming took off 0 bases at V and 2 bases at J, with 8 bases between the two ends. Germline-derived CDR1 and CDR2 are DFQATT and SNEGSKA (reference sequence). The CDR3 reads CSARDWGAGNTIYF. As DNA, the CDR3 is TGCAGTGCTAGAGATTGGGGGGCTGGAAACACCATATATTTT.